This TCR beta chain was obtained from a study of OX40 agonist ivuxolimab in advanced cancers. Study in general: Dose-escalation patients had hepatocellular carcinoma, melanoma, renal cell or head and neck cancer.

Samples were taken at baseline and on day 1 of cycles 4 and 7. V was clipped by 0 bases and J by 0 bases, with 13 bases between them. From germline, CDR1 is SGHKS and CDR2 YYEKEE (reference sequence). The CDR3 sequence is 16 residues long. Sequenced by immunoSEQ multiplex PCR; TCRdb stores in-frame clones only, minus some. The sample records about 79,000 clones, approximately 88% being singletons. The sequencing used CD4+ or CD8+ T cells sorted from blood, collected in a trial of the OX40 agonist ivuxolimab. This TCR was recovered from an adult with an advanced solid tumor such as melanoma, head and neck, liver or kidney cancer. The chain uses TRBV5-5 and TRBJ2-7; weak D call: TRBD2 (6 bases). CDR3 sequence reads: CASSLAVYGGSYEQYF. CDR3 DNA: TGTGCCAGCAGCTTGGCAGTTTACGGGGGCTCCTACGAGCAGTACTTC.